Listed below are T cell receptor beta chains from one sample, sequenced in a study of long-term antiretroviral therapy in people with HIV. Using immunoSEQ multiplex PCR, the repertoire was profiled, and TCRdb retains in-frame clones only, with some absent. The sample yields fewer than 20,000 clones, 75% to 85% seen once. This specimen was unsorted PBMCs, taken 2.1 years after starting antiretroviral therapy. Every receptor here comes from a middle-aged man with HIV. Each CDR3 is given with its conserved first and last residue. Each record gives: J gene, D gene, V gene, CDR3 protein, CDR3 DNA. The D gene is left open where the match is weak.

TRBJ2-6 - TRBV6-1 CASSASGANVLTF TGTGCCAGCAGTGCCTCTGGGGCCAACGTCCTGACTTTC
TRBJ2-7 TRBD2 TRBV6-1 CASSDLGLAGRADKYF TGTGCCAGCAGTGATCTGGGACTAGCTGGGCGGGCTGACAAATACTTC
TRBJ1-2 - TRBV9 CASSRLRKGYGYTF TGTGCCAGCAGCCGGTTGAGGAAGGGCTATGGCTACACCTTC
TRBJ1-3 - TRBV19 CASTPGSGAGNTIYF TGTGCCAGTACTCCTGGGTCAGGGGCTGGAAACACCATATATTTT
TRBJ2-7 - TRBV29-1 CSVPDVSYEQYF TGCAGCGTTCCGGACGTCTCCTACGAGCAGTACTTC
TRBJ1-3 - TRBV14 CASSQDRLVMRPSGNTIYF TGTGCCAGCAGCCAAGATCGCCTAGTAATGAGGCCCTCTGGAAACACCATATATTTT
TRBJ2-7 - TRBV6-4 CASSDWDKAGEQYF TGTGCCAGCAGTGACTGGGACAAGGCGGGTGAGCAGTACTTC
TRBJ1-2 - TRBV5-4 CASSLGQGRNGYTF TGTGCCAGCAGCTTGGGGCAGGGGCGGAATGGCTACACCTTC
TRBJ2-2 TRBD2 TRBV27 CASSLRGGLAGELFF TGTGCCAGCAGTTTGCGGGGGGGCCTAGCCGGGGAGCTGTTTTTT
TRBJ1-1 TRBD1 TRBV6-1 CASSLQGKGTEAFF TGTGCCAGCAGTTTACAGGGGAAGGGCACTGAAGCTTTCTTT